Detailed here is one T cell receptor beta chain. The data originate from a study of blood T cell repertoires in COVID-19. Overall study: The United States, Italy and Spain provided the acute and convalescent COVID-19 samples. T cells, B-cell-depleted T cells, or PBMCs supplied cDNA or gDNA.

The CDR3 length is 17 residues. Deletions cut 4 bases from V and 0 bases from J, with 16 bases between. Germline V gives CDR1 LGHNA, CDR2 YSLEER. Per the authors' pipeline: Reference gene primer amplification yielded estimated nucleated cell counts. The repertoire was sequenced with immunoSEQ multiplex PCR; TCRdb's copy has only in-frame clones and lacks some. That table furnishes V, J and clone size, whereas the DNA furnished D and trimming. The sample shows some 700,000 clones, around 89% of them seen only once. This clonotype was sampled from a woman in her late teens or twenties with acute or convalescent COVID-19. The sample consisted of peripheral blood. The chain links TRBV4-3 to TRBJ2-1, with D perhaps matching TRBD2 (5 bases). As DNA, the CDR3 is TGCGCCAGCAGCCCCCCCGAGGGTCCAAGCTCCTACAATGAGCAGTTCTTC. Protein sequence: CASSPPEGPSSYNEQFF.